Included here is one TCR beta chain sequence, with context. The antigen remains undetermined. The CDR3 is made up of 13 amino acids. Germline V lookup: CDR1 MNHNY, CDR2 SVGAGI (reference sequence). V gave up 6 bases and J gave up 8 bases; unmatched junction bases: 3. This entry comes from a study of CD8 T cells in ankylosing spondylitis. Study observations and caveats: Characteristic of ankylosing spondylitis blood, it appeared, was a TCR beta motif comprising roughly eight highly homologous variants.

From the 5' RACE reads, TCRdb called clonotypes with MiXCR, one entry per CDR3 protein. The sample consists of more than 650,000 distinct CDR3 sequences, around 11% of them appearing once. This TCR was recovered from a male donor with ankylosing spondylitis. Sequencing used blood, either unsorted or a sorted T cell fraction (not recorded which). This chain joins TRBV6-6 and TRBJ2-1; TRBD1 matches at 11 bases. CDR3 amino acids: CASSRDRGYEQFF. DNA of the CDR3: TGTGCCAGCAGCAGGGACAGGGGGTATGAGCAGTTCTTC.